Shown below are 27 T cell receptor beta chains from a single sample sequenced in a study of blood T cell repertoires in COVID-19. TCRdb's copy holds only in-frame clones and misses some; the assay was immunoSEQ multiplex PCR. Altogether under 200,000 clones are present, approximately 91% being singletons, with the ten largest covering 2.1%. The sequenced sample was peripheral blood. The receptors were gathered from a man between 65 and 85 years old with active or convalescent COVID-19.

With respect to this clone: The sample has other DNA sequences that encode this CDR3 too. The V call is TRBV25-1, the J call TRBJ1-2; no reliable D call. Trimming took 2 bases from V and 7 from J, leaving 5 bases between them. CDR3 length: 11 amino acids. Germline assignment: CDR1 MGHDK and CDR2 SYGVNS. The CDR3 region has the DNA TGTGCCAGCAGTGAAGCGGGTGGCTACACCTTC. It specifies CASSEAGGYTF.

V gene TRBV28 combines with J gene TRBJ2-7, with D maybe TRBD1 (6 bases). The CDR3 is 14 residues long. V was clipped by 1 base and J by 7 bases, with 14 bases between them. Germline CDR1 reads MDHEN; CDR2 reads SYDVKM. In DNA, the CDR3 is TGTGCCAGCAGTTTATCAGGGGTCCGGGTAGAGCAGTACTTC. Amino acid sequence: CASSLSGVRVEQYF.

The chain links TRBV5-1 to TRBJ2-3; TRBD2 matches 13 bases. CDR1 is SGHRS and CDR2 is YFSETQ in the germline V gene. The CDR3 length is 17 residues. The V gene end was trimmed by 3 bases and the J gene end by 5 bases; junction bases not matched to a gene: 9. In DNA form, the CDR3 reads TGCGCCAGCAGCTGGACTAGCGGGGGCGCTGCGGGAGATACGCAGTATTTT. Encoded protein: CASSWTSGGAAGDTQYF.

The chain employs TRBV28 and TRBJ1-5; the D is unclear. The CDR3 spans 16 residues. V lost 6 bases, J lost 7 bases, and 22 bases lay in between. Germline V gives CDR1 MDHEN, CDR2 SYDVKM. CDR3 in amino acids: CASSPRGGLSVQPQHF. The CDR3 DNA follows: TGTGCCAGCAGCCCACGGGGAGGGTTATCGGTGCAGCCCCAGCATTTT.

This chain connects TRBV30 to TRBJ2-3, with TRBD2 as a possible D gene (6 bases). V was shortened by 3 bases and J by 0 bases, with 13 bases between the two germline ends. This CDR3 has 15 residues. Germline V gene lookup returns CDR1 GTSNPN and CDR2 SVGIG (reference sequence). In DNA, the CDR3 is TGTGCCTGGAGCGCCGCGGGGTCTAGCACAGATACGCAGTATTTT. Residues: CAWSAAGSSTDTQYF.

In its sample, this clone was seen once. The CDR3 coding sequence is TGTGCCATCAGTGTAGCGGGGGGAGACGAGCAGTACTTC. Translation gives CAISVAGGDEQYF. J is TRBJ2-7 and V is TRBV10-3, with 10 bases identical to TRBD2. Unmatched junction bases numbered 2, after V lost 4 bases and J lost 5 bases. The CDR3 runs 13 residues. Germline V gene data show CDR1 as ENHRY and CDR2 as SYGVKD.

V gene TRBV5-4 combines with J gene TRBJ2-1, with 10 bases fitting TRBD2. The CDR3 sequence is 15 residues long. Germline V CDR1 and CDR2: SGHNT, YYREEE (reference sequence). V shed 2 bases and J 5 bases; nucleotides not matched to a gene: 4. The chain's CDR3 is CASSFRSGRDNEQFF. CDR3 bases: TGTGCCAGCAGCTTTAGGAGCGGGAGGGACAATGAGCAGTTCTTC.

This chain links TRBV5-1 with TRBJ1-2; D possibly corresponds to TRBD1 (6 bases). This CDR3 is built from 16 residues. Germline loops: CDR1 SGHRS, CDR2 YFSETQ. V was pared by 1 base and J by 0 bases, with 13 bases between. The CDR3 sequence is CASSLQGFSANYGYTF. The DNA of the CDR3 is TGCGCCAGCAGCTTGCAGGGGTTTTCAGCTAACTATGGCTACACCTTC.

The chain recombines TRBV18 with TRBJ2-3, with D possibly TRBD2 on 5 matching bases. V shed 8 bases and J shed 0 bases, with 15 bases lying between them. CDR1 is KGHSH and CDR2 is LQKENI in the germline V gene. The CDR3 spans 15 residues. CDR3 amino acids: CASRTGISSTDTQYF. The CDR3 bases are TGTGCCAGCCGCACCGGGATCTCTAGCACAGATACGCAGTATTTT.

V and J are TRBV19 and TRBJ2-3, with 9 bases matching TRBD2. The V segment lost 3 bases and the J segment 5 bases; nucleotides outside the gene matches: 3. The germline CDR1 and CDR2 sequences are LNHDA and SQIVND (reference sequence). The CDR3 has 14 residues. DNA for the CDR3: TGTGCCAGTAGTATGGGACTAGCAAGAGATACGCAGTATTTT. This encodes CASSMGLARDTQYF.

This chain uses TRBV5-1 with TRBJ2-5; D is unclear. V shed 5 bases and J shed 2 bases, with 13 bases lying between them. This CDR3 spans 14 amino acids. Looked up from germline, CDR1 is SGHRS and CDR2 is YFSETQ. CDR3 bases: TGCGCCAGCAGTTTTTGGGCAGGACAAGAGACCCAGTACTTC. It codes for CASSFWAGQETQYF.

This chain connects TRBV10-3 to TRBJ1-5; no clear D. Per germline, CDR1 ENHRY and CDR2 SYGVKD. This CDR3 has 14 residues. Trimming took 2 bases from V and 0 from J, leaving 5 bases between them. CDR3 amino acids: CAISEGISNQPQHF. Written as DNA, the CDR3 is TGTGCCATCAGTGAGGGCATTAGCAATCAGCCCCAGCATTTT.

This chain uses TRBV7-6 with TRBJ1-6; D might be TRBD1 (5 bases). Trimming removed 1 base from V and 9 bases from J, with 19 bases in between. The CDR3 is 17 amino acids. Germline V lookup: CDR1 SGHVS, CDR2 FNYEAQ. The CDR3 reads CASSLGTDRGGGSPLHF. CDR3 in DNA: TGTGCCAGCAGCTTAGGAACGGATAGGGGCGGGGGTTCACCCCTCCACTTT.

The DNA for the CDR3 is TGCAGCGTAATTCTTACAGGTTCCTACGAGCAGTACTTC. It specifies CSVILTGSYEQYF. The J gene is TRBJ2-7, the V gene TRBV29-1; the D gene is possibly TRBD1 (5 bases). V lost 6 bases and J lost 1, with 13 bases in between. The CDR3 length is 13 residues. CDR1 is SQVTM and CDR2 is ANQGSEA in the germline V gene.

This chain connects TRBV7-2 to TRBJ1-6, with D maybe TRBD1 (6 bases). With 1 base removed from V and 7 bases from J, the gap between germline ends came to 17 bases. This CDR3 has 17 amino acids. Germline V gene data show CDR1 as SGHTA and CDR2 as FQGNSA. CDR3 nucleotides: TGTGCCAGCAGCTTAGGGTCTGCAGGGGTATGGAATTCACCCCTCCACTTT. It codes for CASSLGSAGVWNSPLHF.

This chain links TRBV15 with TRBJ1-2, with 9 bases that match TRBD1. Germline CDR1 and CDR2: LNHNV and YYDKDF (reference sequence). J was trimmed by 8 bases and V by 2 bases; bases with no gene match: 6. The CDR3 sequence is 14 residues long. The CDR3 sequence: CATSRNTGGLGYTF. The CDR3 region has the DNA TGTGCCACCAGCAGAAATACAGGGGGCTTAGGCTACACCTTC.

CDR3 residues: CASSAARGYYEQYF. CDR3 in DNA: TGTGCCAGCAGTGCAGCGCGGGGCTACTACGAGCAGTACTTC. The gene calls are TRBV2 and TRBJ2-7; perhaps TRBD2 as D (6 bases). This CDR3 comprises 14 residues. The V and J ends lost 4 bases and 3 bases respectively, with 13 bases between them. Germline V gives CDR1 SNHLY, CDR2 FYNNEI.

V usage is TRBV2 and J usage is TRBJ2-7; perhaps TRBD2 as D (5 bases). The germline V gene has CDR1 SNHLY and CDR2 FYNNEI. This CDR3 has 14 residues. V lost 5 bases to trimming and J lost 2 bases, with 13 bases between them. CDR3 in amino acids: CASSTPSLPYEQYF. The CDR3 DNA sequence: TGTGCCAGCAGTACCCCTAGCCTGCCCTACGAGCAGTACTTC.

The chain recombines TRBV28 with TRBJ1-6; D gene unclear. Germline V gene lookup returns CDR1 MDHEN and CDR2 SYDVKM. The CDR3 contains 12 residues. V lost 6 bases to trimming and J lost 7 bases, with 7 bases between them. CDR3 loop: CASRVLNSPLHF. CDR3 DNA: TGTGCCAGCAGGGTTCTAAATTCACCCCTCCACTTT.

V is TRBV9 and J is TRBJ2-5, with 9 bases fitting TRBD2. The length of the CDR3 is 16 residues. V lost 1 base, J lost 5 bases, and 9 bases stayed unmatched. The germline V gene has CDR1 SGDLS and CDR2 YYNGEE. The DNA of the CDR3 is TGTGCCAGCAGCGTATCCTCGGCGGGGGGGCATGAGACCCAGTACTTC. It yields the protein CASSVSSAGGHETQYF.

This clone was counted a single time. The rearrangement links TRBV12-5 to TRBJ2-1; a weak D match, TRBD1 (5 bases). The V and J ends lost 1 base and 3 bases respectively, with 7 bases between them. Germline V CDR1 and CDR2: LGHNT, FRNRAP. The CDR3 spans 14 residues. The CDR3 region has the DNA TGTGCTAGTGGTTTGGAGGGGAACTACAATGAGCAGTTCTTC. It specifies CASGLEGNYNEQFF.

This clone has a handful of counts. This chain links TRBV6-5 with TRBJ2-2; D remains unclear. The germline CDR1 and CDR2 sequences are MNHEY and SVGAGI. The CDR3 has 13 amino acids. Trimming stripped 6 bases from V and 2 bases from J, with 7 bases between. The CDR3 reads CASRPRNTGELFF. CDR3 bases: TGTGCCAGCAGGCCCAGAAACACCGGGGAGCTGTTTTTT.

The chain couples TRBV5-1 to TRBJ2-7; 11 nucleotides match TRBD2. The germline CDR1 and CDR2 sequences are SGHRS and YFSETQ. The J segment lost 3 bases and the V segment lost 5 bases, leaving 13 bases of the junction unmatched. The CDR3 has 17 residues. The CDR3 bases are TGCGCCAGCAGTTCTCAGGTGACTAGCGGGAAAAACTACGAGCAGTACTTC. Translated: CASSSQVTSGKNYEQYF.

The J gene is TRBJ2-2, the V gene TRBV30; 8 bases agree with TRBD1. Per the germline V gene, CDR1 is GTSNPN and CDR2 is SVGIG (reference sequence). The V segment lost 4 bases and the J segment 5 bases; nucleotides outside the gene matches: 9. The CDR3 is made up of 15 amino acids. CDR3 loop: CAWTLQGVRTGELFF. In nucleotides, the CDR3 is TGTGCCTGGACCCTACAGGGGGTTCGAACCGGGGAGCTGTTTTTT.

V usage is TRBV9 and J usage is TRBJ1-5; 8 nucleotides match TRBD1. Germline CDR1 and CDR2: SGDLS and YYNGEE. After removal of 3 bases from V and 7 bases from J, the junction contained 6 bases not matched to a gene. The CDR3 length is 14 residues. CDR3 DNA: TGTGCCAGCAGCGCAGACAGGGGTGGGCAGCCCCAGCATTTT. It is translated as CASSADRGGQPQHF.

The chain joins TRBV27 to TRBJ1-6; 7 bases are a match to TRBD1. CDR3 length: 19 amino acids. V was clipped by 4 bases and J by 0 bases; unmatched bases: 12. The germline gives CDR1 MNHEY, CDR2 SMNVEV (reference sequence). CDR3 bases: TGTGCCAGCAGTTCAGTACCGACAGGGAAGAGCTCCTATAATTCACCCCTCCACTTT. Translated: CASSSVPTGKSSYNSPLHF.

The chain combines TRBV23-1 with TRBJ2-3; 11 bases map to TRBD2. TRBV23-1 is identified as an open reading frame with a role that is uncertain. Unmatched junction bases numbered 9, after V lost 7 bases and J lost 3 bases. The CDR3 extends over 16 amino acids. CDR3 in amino acids: CASNSGRANITDTQYF. Written as DNA, the CDR3 is TGCGCCAGCAATAGCGGGAGGGCCAATATTACAGATACGCAGTATTTT.